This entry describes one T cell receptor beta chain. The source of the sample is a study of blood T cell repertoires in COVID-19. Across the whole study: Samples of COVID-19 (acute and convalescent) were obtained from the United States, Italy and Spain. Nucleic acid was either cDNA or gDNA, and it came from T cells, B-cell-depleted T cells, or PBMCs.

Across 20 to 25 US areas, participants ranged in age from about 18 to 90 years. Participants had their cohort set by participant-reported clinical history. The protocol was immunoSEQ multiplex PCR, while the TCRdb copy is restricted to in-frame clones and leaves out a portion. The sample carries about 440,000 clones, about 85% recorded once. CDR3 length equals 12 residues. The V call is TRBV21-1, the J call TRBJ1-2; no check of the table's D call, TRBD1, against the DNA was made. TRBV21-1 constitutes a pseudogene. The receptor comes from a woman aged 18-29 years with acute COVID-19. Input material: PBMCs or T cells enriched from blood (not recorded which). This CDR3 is CASSSGWGGYTF. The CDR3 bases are TGTGCCAGCAGTTCAGGGTGGGGTGGCTACACCTTC.